The 9 T cell receptor beta chains reported below all come from one sample, sequenced in a study of control samples from healthy donors and cancer patients. Sequencing used immunoSEQ multiplex PCR; TCRdb keeps in-frame clones, though not all of them. Of 150,000 to 200,000 clones listed, roughly 89% were seen once; the top ten hold roughly 1.5%. The sample was blood. The receptors shown here come from a woman aged 50 to 65 in good health.

The V call is TRBV5-1, the J call TRBJ1-6; D call uncertain. CDR1 is SGHRS, CDR2 YFSETQ, per germline. There are 14 residues in the CDR3. V was shortened by 0 bases and J by 7 bases, with 8 bases between the two germline ends. The CDR3 bases are TGCGCCAGCAGCTTGGTCACAGACAATTCACCCCTCCACTTT. Translating it yields CASSLVTDNSPLHF.

The V and J genes are TRBV5-1 and TRBJ2-1, with 9 bases lining up with TRBD2. CDR3 length: 15 residues. Germline-derived CDR1 and CDR2 are SGHRS and YFSETQ. V shed 5 bases, J shed 10 bases, and the junction held 13 bases outside the gene matches. DNA of the CDR3: TGCGCCAGCAGGCCCGGGACTAGCCTATGGGAAGAGCAGTTCTTC. This translates into CASRPGTSLWEEQFF.

The chain carries TRBV27 and TRBJ2-7; the match to TRBD1 covers 8 bases. Trimming removed 4 bases from V and 3 bases from J; junction bases left unmatched: 8. Germline assignment: CDR1 MNHEY and CDR2 SMNVEV (reference sequence). The CDR3 covers 15 residues. The CDR3, as DNA: TGTGCCAGCAGTTGGAGCCGGGACAGGAACTACGAGCAGTACTTC. Translated, it gives CASSWSRDRNYEQYF.

The chain uses TRBV2 and TRBJ2-1; 14 bases match TRBD2. J gave up 0 bases and V 1 base, and 2 bases lay outside the gene matches. Germline values: CDR1 SNHLY, CDR2 FYNNEI. This CDR3 is built from 18 residues. Here the CDR3 reads CASSEGLAGGSSYNEQFF. CDR3 DNA: TGTGCCAGCAGTGAAGGACTAGCGGGAGGGAGCTCCTACAATGAGCAGTTCTTC.

The V gene is TRBV5-1, the J gene TRBJ2-7; 8 bases align to TRBD1. Germline CDR1 reads SGHRS; CDR2 reads YFSETQ. The CDR3 is 16 amino acids. V shed 0 bases, J shed 0 bases, and the junction held 5 bases outside the gene matches. The CDR3 sequence: CASSLETGAISYEQYF. CDR3 DNA: TGCGCCAGCAGCTTGGAGACAGGGGCTATCTCCTACGAGCAGTACTTC.

The chain employs TRBV10-3 and TRBJ2-7, with TRBD2 matching over 10 bases. CDR3 size: 15 residues. Per the germline V gene, CDR1 is ENHRY and CDR2 is SYGVKD. V dropped 0 bases and J dropped 3; count of bases not matched to a gene: 2. The CDR3 coding sequence is TGTGCCATCAGTGAGTCGTCTAGCGGGAGCTACGAGCAGTACTTC. This sequence encodes CAISESSSGSYEQYF.

The chain couples TRBV6-5 to TRBJ2-7, with a possible D match to TRBD1 (5 bases). The CDR3 has 13 amino acids. CDR1 and CDR2 from the germline V gene are MNHEY and SVGAGI. V dropped 5 bases and J dropped 0 bases, with 8 bases sitting between them. For the CDR3, the DNA is TGTGCCAGCAGTCACCAGGGCTCCTACGAGCAGTACTTC. Its protein is CASSHQGSYEQYF.

The chain links TRBV4-3 to TRBJ2-6, with a possible D match to TRBD2 (5 bases). The CDR3 totals 16 residues. The V end was cut by 1 base, the J end by 0 bases, with 7 bases between. Germline CDR1 and CDR2: LGHNA and YSLEER. The CDR3 loop is CASSQVSGSGANVLTF. CDR3 DNA sequence: TGCGCCAGCAGCCAAGTCAGCGGCTCTGGGGCCAACGTCCTGACTTTC.

The sample holds one count of this clone. The chain links TRBV7-2 to TRBJ2-3; 7 bases match TRBD2. The CDR3 length is 18 residues. CDR1 and CDR2 (germline): SGHTA, FQGNSA. The ends lost 0 bases at V and 0 bases at J; junction bases unmatched: 9. The CDR3 DNA is TGTGCCAGCAGCTTAGCGCTCGGCGGGGGTCCTAGCACAGATACGCAGTATTTT. Protein: CASSLALGGGPSTDTQYF.